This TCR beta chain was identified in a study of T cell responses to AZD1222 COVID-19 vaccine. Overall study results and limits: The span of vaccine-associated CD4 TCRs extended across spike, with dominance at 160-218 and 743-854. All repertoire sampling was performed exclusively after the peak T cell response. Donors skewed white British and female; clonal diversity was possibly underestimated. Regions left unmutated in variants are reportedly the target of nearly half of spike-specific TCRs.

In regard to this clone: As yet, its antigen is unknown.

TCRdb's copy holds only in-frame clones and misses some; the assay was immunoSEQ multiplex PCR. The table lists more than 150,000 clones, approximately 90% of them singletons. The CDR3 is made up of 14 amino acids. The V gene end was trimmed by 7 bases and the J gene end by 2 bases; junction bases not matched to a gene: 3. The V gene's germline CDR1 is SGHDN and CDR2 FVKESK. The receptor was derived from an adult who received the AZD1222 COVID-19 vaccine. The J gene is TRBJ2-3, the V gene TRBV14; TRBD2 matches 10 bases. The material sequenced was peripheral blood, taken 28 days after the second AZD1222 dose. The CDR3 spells CASKGLASTDTQYF. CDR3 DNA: TGTGCCAGCAAGGGACTAGCGTCCACAGATACGCAGTATTTT.